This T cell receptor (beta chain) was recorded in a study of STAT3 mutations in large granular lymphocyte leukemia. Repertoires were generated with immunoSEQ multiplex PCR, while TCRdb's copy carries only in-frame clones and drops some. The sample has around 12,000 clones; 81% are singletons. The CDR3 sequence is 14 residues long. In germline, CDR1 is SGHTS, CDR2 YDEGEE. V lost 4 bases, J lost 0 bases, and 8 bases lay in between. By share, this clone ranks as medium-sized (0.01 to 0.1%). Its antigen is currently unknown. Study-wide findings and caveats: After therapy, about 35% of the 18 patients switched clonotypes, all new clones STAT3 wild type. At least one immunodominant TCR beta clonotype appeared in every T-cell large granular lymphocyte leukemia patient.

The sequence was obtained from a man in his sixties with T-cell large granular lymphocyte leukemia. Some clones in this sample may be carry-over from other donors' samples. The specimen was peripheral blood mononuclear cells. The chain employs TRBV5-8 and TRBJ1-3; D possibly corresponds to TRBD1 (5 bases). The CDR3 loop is CASSRDFSGNTIYF. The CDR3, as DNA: TGTGCCAGCAGCAGGGACTTCTCTGGAAACACCATATATTTT.